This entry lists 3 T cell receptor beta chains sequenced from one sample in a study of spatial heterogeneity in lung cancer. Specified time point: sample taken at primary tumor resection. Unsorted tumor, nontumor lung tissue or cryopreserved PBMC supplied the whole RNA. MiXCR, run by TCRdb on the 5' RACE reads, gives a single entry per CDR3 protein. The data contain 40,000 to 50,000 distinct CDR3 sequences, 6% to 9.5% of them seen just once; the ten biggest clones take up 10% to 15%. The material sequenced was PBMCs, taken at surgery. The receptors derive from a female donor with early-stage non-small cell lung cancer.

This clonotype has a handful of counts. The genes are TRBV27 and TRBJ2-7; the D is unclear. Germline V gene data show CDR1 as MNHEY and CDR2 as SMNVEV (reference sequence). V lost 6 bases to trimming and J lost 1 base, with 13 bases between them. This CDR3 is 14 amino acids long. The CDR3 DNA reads TGTGCCAGCAGCCCAGGCCAGCTTTCCTACGAGCAGTACTTC. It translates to CASSPGQLSYEQYF.

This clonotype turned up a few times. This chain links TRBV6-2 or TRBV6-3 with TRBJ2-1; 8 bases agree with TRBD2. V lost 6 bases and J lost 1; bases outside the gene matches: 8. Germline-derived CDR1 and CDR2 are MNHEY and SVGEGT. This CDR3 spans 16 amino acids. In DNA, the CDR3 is TGTGCCAGCAGCTTTAGCGGGGCAGGATCCTACAATGAGCAGTTCTTC. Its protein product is CASSFSGAGSYNEQFF.

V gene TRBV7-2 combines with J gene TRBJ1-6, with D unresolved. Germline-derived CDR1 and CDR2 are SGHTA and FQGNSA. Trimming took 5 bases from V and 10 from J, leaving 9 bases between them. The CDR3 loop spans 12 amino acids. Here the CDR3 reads CASSKFGSPLHF. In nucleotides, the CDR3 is TGTGCCAGCAGCAAGTTTGGCTCACCCCTCCACTTT.